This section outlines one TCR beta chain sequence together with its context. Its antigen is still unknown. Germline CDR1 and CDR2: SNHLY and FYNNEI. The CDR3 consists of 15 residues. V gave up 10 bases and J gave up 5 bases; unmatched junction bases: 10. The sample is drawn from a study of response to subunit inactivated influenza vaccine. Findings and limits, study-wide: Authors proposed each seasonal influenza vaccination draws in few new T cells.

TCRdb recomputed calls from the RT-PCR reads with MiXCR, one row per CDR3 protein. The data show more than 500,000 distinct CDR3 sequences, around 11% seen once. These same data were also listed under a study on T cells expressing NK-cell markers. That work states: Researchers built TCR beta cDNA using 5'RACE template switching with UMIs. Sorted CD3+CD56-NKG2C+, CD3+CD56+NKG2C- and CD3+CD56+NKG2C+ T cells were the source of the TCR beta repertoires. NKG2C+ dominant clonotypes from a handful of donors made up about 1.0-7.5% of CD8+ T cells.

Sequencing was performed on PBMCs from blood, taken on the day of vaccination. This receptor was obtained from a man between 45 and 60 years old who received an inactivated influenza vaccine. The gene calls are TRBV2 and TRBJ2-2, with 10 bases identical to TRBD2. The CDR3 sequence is CATSRGSGRTGELFF. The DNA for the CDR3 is TGTGCCACCTCTCGCGGTAGCGGGAGGACCGGGGAGCTGTTTTTT.